The sequence of this TCR beta chain was determined in a study of cytomegalovirus exposure and HLA in healthy donors. Points from the study as a whole: It was reported in a later analysis that an Asian-associated ancestry cluster showed fewer N-insertions than the roughly 670-donor mean. The study flagged some 170 TCR beta chains as cytomegalovirus-associated.

For this clone: The antigen is unknown.

PCR amplification relied on 60 Vbeta primers (plus 13 Jbeta primers). The repertoire was sequenced with immunoSEQ multiplex PCR; TCRdb's copy has only in-frame clones and lacks some. Among some 76,000 clones, just over 85% were seen once, and the ten largest hold 2%. The TCR was taken from a woman in her 30s in good health and CMV-seronegative. Sequencing was carried out using PBMCs.

The CDR3 sequence is CASSSGQGNTEAFF. The CDR3 DNA reads as TGTGCCAGCAGCTCAGGACAGGGGAACACTGAAGCTTTCTTT. The chain uses TRBV28 and TRBJ1-1; 8 positions agree with TRBD1. The trim removed 6 bases at V and 1 base at J, leaving 4 bases unmatched. Germline V gene data show CDR1 as MDHEN and CDR2 as SYDVKM. The CDR3 sequence is 14 residues long.